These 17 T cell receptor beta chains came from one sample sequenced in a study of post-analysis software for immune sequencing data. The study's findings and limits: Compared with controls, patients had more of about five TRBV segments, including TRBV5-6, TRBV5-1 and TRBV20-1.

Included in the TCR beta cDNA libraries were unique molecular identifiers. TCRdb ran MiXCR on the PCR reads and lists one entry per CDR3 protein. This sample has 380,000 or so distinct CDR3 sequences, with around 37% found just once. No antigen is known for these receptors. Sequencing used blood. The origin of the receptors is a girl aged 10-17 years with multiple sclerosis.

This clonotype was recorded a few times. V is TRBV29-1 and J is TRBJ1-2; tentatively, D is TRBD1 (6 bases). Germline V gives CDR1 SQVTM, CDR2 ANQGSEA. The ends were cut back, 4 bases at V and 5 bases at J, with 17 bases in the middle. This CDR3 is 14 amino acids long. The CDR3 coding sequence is TGCAGCGTTGCCCGGACAGATTTAGGGTATGGCTACACCTTC. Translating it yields CSVARTDLGYGYTF.

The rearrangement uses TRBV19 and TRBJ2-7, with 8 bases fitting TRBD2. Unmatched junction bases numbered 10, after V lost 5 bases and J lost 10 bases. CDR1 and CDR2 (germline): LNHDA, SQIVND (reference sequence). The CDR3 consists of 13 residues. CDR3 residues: CASSGTRLEAQYF. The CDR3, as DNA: TGTGCCAGTAGTGGGACTAGACTAGAGGCCCAGTACTTC.

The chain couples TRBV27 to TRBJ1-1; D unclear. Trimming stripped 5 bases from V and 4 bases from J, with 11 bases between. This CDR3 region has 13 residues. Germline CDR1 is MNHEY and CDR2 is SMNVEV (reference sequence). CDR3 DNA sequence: TGTGCCAGCAGTCCAACGATGGGCACTGAAGCTTTCTTT. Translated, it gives CASSPTMGTEAFF.

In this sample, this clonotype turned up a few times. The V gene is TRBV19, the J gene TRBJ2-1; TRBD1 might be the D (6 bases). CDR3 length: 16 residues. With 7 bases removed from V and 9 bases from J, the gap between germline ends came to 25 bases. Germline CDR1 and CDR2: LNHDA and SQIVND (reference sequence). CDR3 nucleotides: TGTGCCAGTAATTCTTTGGACAGAACGTCTACAAGTGAGCAGTTCTTC. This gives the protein CASNSLDRTSTSEQFF.

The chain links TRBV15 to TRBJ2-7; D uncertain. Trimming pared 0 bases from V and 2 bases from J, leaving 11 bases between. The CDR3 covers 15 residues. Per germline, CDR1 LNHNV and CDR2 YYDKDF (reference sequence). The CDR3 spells CATSRDLGQTYEQYF. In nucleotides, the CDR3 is TGTGCCACCAGCAGAGATCTCGGGCAGACCTACGAGCAGTACTTC.

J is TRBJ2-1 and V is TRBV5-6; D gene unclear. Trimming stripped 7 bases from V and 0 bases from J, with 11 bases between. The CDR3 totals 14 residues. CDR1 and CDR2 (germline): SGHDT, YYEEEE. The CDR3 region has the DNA TGTGCCAGCGCCCTTCAGAGCTCCTACAATGAGCAGTTCTTC. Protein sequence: CASALQSSYNEQFF. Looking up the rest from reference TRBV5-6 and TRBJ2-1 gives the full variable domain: DAGVTQSPTHLIKTRGQQVTLRCSPKSGHDTVSWYQQALGQGPQFIFQYYEEEERQRGNFPDRFSGHQFPNYSSELNVNALLLGDSALYLCASALQSSYNEQFFGPGTRLTVL.

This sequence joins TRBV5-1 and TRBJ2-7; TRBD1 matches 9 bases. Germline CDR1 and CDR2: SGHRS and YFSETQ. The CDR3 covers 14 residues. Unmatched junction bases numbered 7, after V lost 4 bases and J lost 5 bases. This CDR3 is CASSTGQGTHEQYF. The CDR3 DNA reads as TGCGCCAGCAGCACGGGACAGGGAACCCACGAGCAGTACTTC. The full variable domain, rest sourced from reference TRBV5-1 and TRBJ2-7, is KAGVTQTPRYLIKTRGQQVTLSCSPISGHRSVSWYQQTPGQGLQFLFEYFSETQRNKGNFPGRFSGRQFSNSRSEMNVSTLELGDSALYLCASSTGQGTHEQYFGPGTRLTVT.

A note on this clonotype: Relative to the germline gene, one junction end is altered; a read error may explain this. DNA of the CDR3: TGCAGTGCTGGAGATGCCAGGGGAGGATGGGAGACCCAGTACTTC. Encoded protein: CSAGDARGGWETQYF. The rearrangement links TRBV20-1 to TRBJ2-5; the D call may be TRBD1 or TRBD2 (6 bases each). This CDR3 has 15 residues. Germline V gives CDR1 DFQATT, CDR2 SNEGSKA (reference sequence).

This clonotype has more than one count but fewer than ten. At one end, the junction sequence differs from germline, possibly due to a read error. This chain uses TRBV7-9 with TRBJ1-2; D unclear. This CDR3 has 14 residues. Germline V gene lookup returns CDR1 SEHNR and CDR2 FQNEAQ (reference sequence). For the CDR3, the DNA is TGTGCTAGCAGCTTAGGACCGGCGGACTATGGCTACACCTTC. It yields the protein CASSLGPADYGYTF.

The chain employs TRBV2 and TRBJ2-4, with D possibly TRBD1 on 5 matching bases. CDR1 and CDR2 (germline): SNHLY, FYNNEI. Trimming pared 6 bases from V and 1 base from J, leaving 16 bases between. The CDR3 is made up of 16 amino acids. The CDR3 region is CASSDSTTVAKNIQYF. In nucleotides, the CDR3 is TGTGCCAGCAGCGACTCTACGACAGTCGCCAAAAACATTCAGTACTTC.

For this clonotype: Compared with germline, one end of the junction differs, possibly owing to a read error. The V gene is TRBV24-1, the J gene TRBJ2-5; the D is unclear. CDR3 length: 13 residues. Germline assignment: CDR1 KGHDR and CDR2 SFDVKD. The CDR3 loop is CATRPRSQETRYF. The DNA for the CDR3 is TGTGCCACCAGGCCGCGGAGCCAAGAGACCCGGTACTTC.

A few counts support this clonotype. CDR3 amino acids: CSARASSSYNEQFF. The CDR3 nucleotides read TGCAGTGCTAGAGCATCGAGCTCCTACAATGAGCAGTTCTTC. V usage is TRBV20-1 and J usage is TRBJ2-1; D remains unclear. The CDR3 is 14 amino acids. The germline V gene encodes CDR1 DFQATT and CDR2 SNEGSKA (reference sequence). V was pared by 1 base and J by 0 bases, with 7 bases between.

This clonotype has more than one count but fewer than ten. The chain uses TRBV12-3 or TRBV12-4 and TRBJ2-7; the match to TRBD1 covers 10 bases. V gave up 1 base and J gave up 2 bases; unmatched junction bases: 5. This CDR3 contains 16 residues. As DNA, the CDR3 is TGTGCCAGCAGTTTAGAGGACAGGGGGGGCCCCTACGAGCAGTACTTC. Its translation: CASSLEDRGGPYEQYF.

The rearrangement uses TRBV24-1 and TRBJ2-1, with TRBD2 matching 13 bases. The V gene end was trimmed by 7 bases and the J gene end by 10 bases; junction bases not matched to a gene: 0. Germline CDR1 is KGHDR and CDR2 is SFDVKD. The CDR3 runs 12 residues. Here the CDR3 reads CATRGLAGEQFF. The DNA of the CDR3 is TGTGCCACCAGGGGACTAGCGGGGGAGCAGTTCTTC.

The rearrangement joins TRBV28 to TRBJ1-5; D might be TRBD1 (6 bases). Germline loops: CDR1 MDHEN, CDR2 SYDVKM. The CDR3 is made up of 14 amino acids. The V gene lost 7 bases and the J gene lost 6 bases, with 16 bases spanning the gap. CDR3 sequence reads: CASTIQGLRQPQHF. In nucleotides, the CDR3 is TGTGCCAGCACAATACAGGGTTTACGTCAGCCCCAGCATTTT.

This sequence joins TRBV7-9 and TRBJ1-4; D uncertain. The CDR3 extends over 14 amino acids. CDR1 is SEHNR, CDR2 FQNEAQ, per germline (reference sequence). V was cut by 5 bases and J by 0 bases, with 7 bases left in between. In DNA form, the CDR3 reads TGTGCCAGCAGCCCCATAACAACTAATGAAAAACTGTTTTTT. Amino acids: CASSPITTNEKLFF.

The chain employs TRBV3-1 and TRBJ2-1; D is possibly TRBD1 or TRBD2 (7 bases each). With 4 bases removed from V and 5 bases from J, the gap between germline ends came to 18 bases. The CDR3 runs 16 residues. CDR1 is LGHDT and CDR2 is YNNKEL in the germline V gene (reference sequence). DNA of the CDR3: TGTGCCAGCAGCCCAGGGGGAAGCGGGGCGGACAATGAGCAGTTCTTC. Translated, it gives CASSPGGSGADNEQFF.